The 2 T cell receptor beta chains in this list originate from one sample, sequenced in a study of T cell responses to AZD1222 COVID-19 vaccine. Generated by immunoSEQ multiplex PCR, the TCRdb table keeps only in-frame clones and is missing some. The repertoire holds 150,000 or so clones, roughly 87% seen once, with about 6.5% in the top ten. Sequencing was performed on peripheral blood, taken 28 days after the second AZD1222 dose. The receptors were sampled from an adult who received the AZD1222 COVID-19 vaccine.

On this clone: Other DNA sequences in the sample encode the same CDR3. This chain uses TRBV7-2 with TRBJ2-7; no clear D gene. The CDR3 spans 12 residues. CDR1 is SGHTA and CDR2 is FQGNSA in the germline V gene. V lost 5 bases, J lost 2 bases, and 7 bases lay in between. CDR3 sequence reads: CASSLNTYEQYF. The CDR3 DNA is TGTGCCAGCAGCCTTAATACCTACGAGCAGTACTTC.

This clone was detected a few times. V is TRBV20-1 and J is TRBJ1-2; no firm D call. The V end was cut by 6 bases, the J end by 7 bases, with 12 bases between. CDR3 length: 11 amino acids. Germline V lookup: CDR1 DFQATT, CDR2 SNEGSKA (reference sequence). The CDR3 reads CSAPQEVGYTF. The CDR3 region has the DNA TGCAGTGCGCCCCAGGAAGTTGGCTACACCTTC.